The 26 T cell receptor beta chains presented below share a single source sample, sequenced in a study of early T cells in non-severe SARS-CoV-2 infection. Via MiXCR, TCRdb re-called the 5' RACE reads, giving one row per CDR3 protein. Of about 81,000 distinct CDR3 sequences listed, 11% to 15% are singletons. The sequenced material came from whole blood. These receptors all stem from an adult who was a healthcare worker with PCR-confirmed SARS-CoV-2 infection or an uninfected control (not recorded which).

This clonotype has more than one count but fewer than ten. CDR3 sequence reads: CASSPKTGSYSNQPQHF. In DNA, the CDR3 is TGTGCCAGCAGCCCAAAGACAGGGTCTTATAGCAATCAGCCCCAGCATTTT. The chain employs TRBV6-2 or TRBV6-3 and TRBJ1-5; 7 bases map to TRBD1. V shed 6 bases and J 0 bases; nucleotides not matched to a gene: 11. The CDR3 totals 17 residues. CDR1 and CDR2 (germline): MNHEY, SVGEGT.

This sequence joins TRBV5-1 and TRBJ2-7; 8 bases agree with TRBD2. The V and J ends lost 3 bases and 6 bases, in that order; junction bases with no gene match: 14. Germline CDR1 and CDR2: SGHRS and YFSETQ. CDR3 length equals 16 residues. The CDR3 reads CASSWTSGLASVEQYF. For the CDR3, the DNA is TGCGCCAGCAGCTGGACCTCCGGACTAGCCTCAGTCGAGCAGTACTTC.

This clonotype was seen a few times. V and J are TRBV6-1 and TRBJ1-1; D is ambiguous. CDR3 length: 15 amino acids. The germline V gene encodes CDR1 MNHNS and CDR2 SASEGT. V was shortened by 0 bases and J by 3 bases, with 11 bases between the two germline ends. The CDR3 region has the DNA TGTGCCAGCAGTGAAGCGGGGTACCGAGACACTGAAGCTTTCTTT. It codes for CASSEAGYRDTEAFF.

This chain uses TRBV4-1 with TRBJ1-2; D is ambiguous. The CDR3 has 14 residues. Germline CDR1 and CDR2: MGHRA and YSYEKL. Trimming left V 1 base short and J 1 base short, with 7 bases between. CDR3 in amino acids: CASSQVQSNYGYTF. The CDR3 DNA reads TGCGCCAGCAGCCAAGTACAGAGTAACTATGGCTACACCTTC.

This clonotype was recorded many times. This chain joins TRBV3-1 and TRBJ1-6; D remains unclear. The CDR3 loop spans 15 amino acids. The germline CDR1 and CDR2 sequences are LGHDT and YNNKEL (reference sequence). V lost 0 bases to trimming and J lost 13 bases, with 16 bases between them. The CDR3, as DNA: TGTGCCAGCAGCCAAGATGTAACCTCGGATGTTCCCCTCCACTTT. Amino acid sequence: CASSQDVTSDVPLHF.

This clonotype has just a few counts. The chain joins TRBV29-1 to TRBJ1-2; 9 bases agree with TRBD1. The CDR3 consists of 13 residues. Germline loops: CDR1 SQVTM, CDR2 ANQGSEA. The ends lost 6 bases at V and 4 bases at J; junction bases unmatched: 6. CDR3 coding DNA: TGCAGCGTGGGACAGGGCCAGGCCTATGGCTACACCTTC. This codes for CSVGQGQAYGYTF. The complete variable domain, with remaining parts taken from reference TRBV29-1 and TRBJ1-2, reads SAVISQKPSRDICQRGTSLTIQCQVDSQVTMMFWYRQQPGQSLTLIATANQGSEATYESGFVIDKFPISRPNLTFSTLTVSNMSPEDSSIYLCSVGQGQAYGYTFGSGTRLTVV.

This clonotype was counted between two and nine times. The V gene is TRBV12-3 or TRBV12-4, the J gene TRBJ2-3; D is uncertain. Trimming stripped 7 bases from V and 0 bases from J, with 11 bases between. The CDR3 sequence is 14 residues long. Here the CDR3 DNA reads TGTGCCAGCAACCAGGAAAGGAGCACAGATACGCAGTATTTT. As protein: CASNQERSTDTQYF.

This clonotype was observed once. The CDR3 loop reads CASSQARRITNYGYTF. CDR3 nucleotides: TGCGCCAGCAGCCAAGCTAGGCGAATTACTAACTATGGCTACACCTTC. This sequence joins TRBV4-3 and TRBJ1-2; no firm D call. In germline, CDR1 is LGHNA, CDR2 YSLEER. Trimming cost V 1 base and J 0 bases, with 12 bases left between them. The CDR3 contains 16 residues.

This clonotype has more than one count but fewer than ten. The chain combines TRBV29-1 with TRBJ1-4; D possibly corresponds to TRBD1 (5 bases). Germline values: CDR1 SQVTM, CDR2 ANQGSEA. V shed 5 bases and J shed 8 bases, with 18 bases lying between them. The CDR3 covers 14 residues. CDR3 amino acids: CSVSVGGASEKLFF. Written as DNA, the CDR3 is TGCAGCGTTTCGGTCGGGGGTGCTTCGGAAAAACTGTTTTTT. Looking up the rest from reference TRBV29-1 and TRBJ1-4 gives the full variable domain: SAVISQKPSRDICQRGTSLTIQCQVDSQVTMMFWYRQQPGQSLTLIATANQGSEATYESGFVIDKFPISRPNLTFSTLTVSNMSPEDSSIYLCSVSVGGASEKLFFGSGTQLSVL.

This clonotype was seen ten or more times. This rearrangement joins TRBV14 to TRBJ1-2, with D perhaps TRBD1 (5 bases). The germline CDR1 and CDR2 sequences are SGHDN and FVKESK. The CDR3 contains 13 residues. Trimming took 1 base from V and 5 from J, leaving 8 bases between them. Here the CDR3 DNA reads TGTGCCAGCAGCCAAGTAGGGGTGTATGGCTACACCTTC. Amino acids: CASSQVGVYGYTF.

This sequence joins TRBV11-1 and TRBJ2-1; TRBD1 matches 8 bases. The junction had 14 bases not matched to a gene; V was cut back by 3 bases and J by 7 bases. The CDR3 spans 17 residues. Germline V lookup: CDR1 SGHAT, CDR2 FQDESV (reference sequence). The CDR3 is CASSLVRTGLTRNEQFF. The CDR3 bases are TGTGCCAGCAGCTTGGTCCGGACAGGGCTTACGAGGAATGAGCAGTTCTTC.

V and J are TRBV12-3 or TRBV12-4 and TRBJ1-1, with D hard to call. This CDR3 is built from 14 residues. The V and J ends lost 1 base and 1 base respectively, with 7 bases between them. CDR3 bases: TGTGCCAGCAGTTTAGGATACGCGAACACTGAAGCTTTCTTT. It encodes CASSLGYANTEAFF.

This clonotype has at least ten counts. The V and J genes are TRBV20-1 and TRBJ1-4, with 12 bases matching TRBD1. Per germline, CDR1 DFQATT and CDR2 SNEGSKA (reference sequence). With V trimmed by 6 bases and J by 7 bases, 6 bases remained unmatched. The CDR3 is made up of 14 amino acids. The CDR3 here is CSAQGQGAGEKLFF. CDR3 DNA: TGCAGTGCCCAGGGACAGGGGGCCGGTGAAAAACTGTTTTTT.

There are a few counts of this clonotype. V and J are TRBV9 and TRBJ1-6; TRBD1 matches at 10 bases. The trim removed 0 bases at V and 9 bases at J, leaving 3 bases unmatched. The CDR3 loop spans 15 amino acids. The V gene's germline CDR1 is SGDLS and CDR2 YYNGEE. CDR3 nucleotide sequence: TGTGCCAGCAGCGTAGTGGGGACAGGGGTTTCACCCCTCCACTTT. Its protein product is CASSVVGTGVSPLHF. Full variable domain (remainder filled in from reference TRBV9 and TRBJ1-6): DSGVTQTPKHLITATGQRVTLRCSPRSGDLSVYWYQQSLDQGLQFLIQYYNGEERAKGNILERFSAQQFPDLHSELNLSSLELGDSALYFCASSVVGTGVSPLHFGNGTRLTVT.

The chain uses TRBV18 and TRBJ1-5; 8 nucleotides line up with TRBD1. V dropped 3 bases and J dropped 3; count of bases not matched to a gene: 1. This CDR3 has 14 residues. CDR1 is KGHSH, CDR2 LQKENI, per germline. CDR3 loop: CASSPDRDNQPQHF. In DNA, the CDR3 is TGTGCCAGCTCACCGGACAGGGACAATCAGCCCCAGCATTTT.

This clonotype has a handful of counts. V and J are TRBV5-4 and TRBJ2-3; D ambiguous. Germline values: CDR1 SGHNT, CDR2 YYREEE (reference sequence). V gave up 2 bases and J gave up 5 bases, with 12 bases separating them. The CDR3 runs 14 residues. CDR3 sequence: CASSFGQVGDTQYF. CDR3 bases: TGTGCCAGCAGCTTCGGGCAAGTAGGAGATACGCAGTATTTT. Complete variable domain (other parts from reference TRBV5-4 and TRBJ2-3): ETGVTQSPTHLIKTRGQQVTLRCSSQSGHNTVSWYQQALGQGPQFIFQYYREEENGRGNFPPRFSGLQFPNYSSELNVNALELDDSALYLCASSFGQVGDTQYFGPGTRLTVL.

This clonotype has just a few counts. The V call is TRBV18, the J call TRBJ1-2; 9 bases are a match to TRBD1. This CDR3 is built from 16 residues. Germline lookup yields CDR1 KGHSH and CDR2 LQKENI. V shed 2 bases and J 7 bases; nucleotides not matched to a gene: 11. The CDR3 is CASSPKGGQGDSGYTF. DNA of the CDR3: TGTGCCAGCTCACCAAAGGGGGGACAGGGCGATTCTGGCTACACCTTC. Based on the CDR3 plus reference TRBV18 and TRBJ1-2, the full variable domain is NAGVMQNPRHLVRRRGQEARLRCSPMKGHSHVYWYRQLPEEGLKFMVYLQKENIIDESGMPKERFSAEFPKEGPSILRIQQVVRGDSAAYFCASSPKGGQGDSGYTFGSGTRLTVV.

This clonotype was seen many times. V is TRBV9 and J is TRBJ2-1, with D unclear. Trimming took off 0 bases at V and 5 bases at J, with 18 bases between the two ends. Germline V lookup: CDR1 SGDLS, CDR2 YYNGEE. The CDR3 has 17 residues. CDR3 sequence (DNA): TGTGCCAGCAGCGTAGCTAGACACTCCAAAGCGAACAATGAGCAGTTCTTC. This gives the protein CASSVARHSKANNEQFF.

This clonotype has more than one count but fewer than ten. The rearrangement joins TRBV29-1 to TRBJ2-3, with 10 bases fitting TRBD2. The CDR3 has 19 amino acids. CDR1 is SQVTM and CDR2 is ANQGSEA in the germline V gene. The J segment lost 6 bases and the V segment lost 1 base, leaving 19 bases of the junction unmatched. CDR3 in DNA: TGCAGCGTTGAAGCAGAGGGGGTCGGGCTACTAGCGGGGATTGATACGCAGTATTTT. Amino acid sequence: CSVEAEGVGLLAGIDTQYF.

The chain combines TRBV2 with TRBJ2-7; D gene ambiguous. Germline V lookup: CDR1 SNHLY, CDR2 FYNNEI. The CDR3 loop spans 12 amino acids. The V end lost 4 bases, the J end lost 7 bases, and 11 bases lay between the germline ends. Here the CDR3 DNA reads TGTGCCAGCAGTGTGGGTGAGAGAGAGCAGTACTTC. Amino acids: CASSVGEREQYF.

The chain carries TRBV7-2 and TRBJ2-3, with 7 bases matching TRBD1. The V segment lost 3 bases and the J segment 2 bases; nucleotides outside the gene matches: 5. Germline V gene sequence: CDR1 SGHTA, CDR2 FQGNSA. This CDR3 has 15 residues. DNA of the CDR3: TGTGCCAGCAGCTTGAAGACAGGGTTCACAGATACGCAGTATTTT. It codes for CASSLKTGFTDTQYF.

The J gene is TRBJ2-1, the V gene TRBV7-2; possible D gene TRBD2, 6 bases. Trimming removed 1 base from V and 9 bases from J, with 13 bases in between. Looked up from germline, CDR1 is SGHTA and CDR2 is FQGNSA. The CDR3 length is 14 residues. Here the CDR3 reads CASSLERLVTEQFF. DNA of the CDR3: TGTGCCAGCAGCTTAGAGAGACTAGTTACTGAGCAGTTCTTC.

The gene calls are TRBV28 and TRBJ2-5; 7 bases fit TRBD2. Germline V gene sequence: CDR1 MDHEN, CDR2 SYDVKM. The CDR3 covers 14 residues. The J segment lost 1 base and the V segment lost 5 bases, leaving 4 bases of the junction unmatched. Here the CDR3 reads CASSMTGGQETQYF. The CDR3 region has the DNA TGTGCCAGCAGTATGACGGGGGGCCAAGAGACCCAGTACTTC.

V gene TRBV29-1 combines with J gene TRBJ1-1; D gene ambiguous. Trimming pared 2 bases from V and 11 bases from J, leaving 18 bases between. This CDR3 has 13 residues. Germline lookup yields CDR1 SQVTM and CDR2 ANQGSEA. The CDR3 coding sequence is TGCAGCGTTGAACCGGGCTCCGTGAGATCGGCTTTCTTT. Amino acid sequence: CSVEPGSVRSAFF.

The sample holds many counts of this clonotype. The rearrangement uses TRBV12-3 or TRBV12-4 and TRBJ2-1; D is undetermined. There are 12 residues in the CDR3. V lost 4 bases and J 11 bases, leaving 12 bases between the germline ends. CDR3 residues: CASSSIVYQQFF. The CDR3 DNA reads as TGTGCCAGCAGTTCCATAGTTTATCAGCAGTTCTTC.

V usage is TRBV9 and J usage is TRBJ2-1; D is unclear. The CDR3 has 15 residues. Trimming cost V 0 bases and J 0 bases, with 7 bases left between them. The germline V gene encodes CDR1 SGDLS and CDR2 YYNGEE. CDR3 nucleotide sequence: TGTGCCAGCAGCGTAGAGCCGAGCTCCTACAATGAGCAGTTCTTC. It specifies CASSVEPSSYNEQFF.